The TCR beta chain under discussion was sequenced for a study of T cell repertoires in cytomegalovirus infection. TCRdb re-analysed the reads in MiXCR, keeping a single row per CDR3 protein. Counted here are about 310,000 distinct CDR3 sequences, about 17% occurring once; the ten biggest clones make up more than 10%. The germline V gene has CDR1 SGHRS and CDR2 YFSETQ. V was shortened by 4 bases and J by 1 base, with 12 bases between the two germline ends. The CDR3 totals 15 residues. The TCR comes from a human donor in good health (CMV status not recorded). Some clones in this sample may be carry-over from other donors' samples. The sequencing sample was made of PBMCs. V and J are TRBV5-1 and TRBJ1-5; TRBD1 might be the D (6 bases). As DNA, the CDR3 is TGCGCCAGCAGCGTGGCAGGGGACAGCAATCAGCCCCAGCATTTT. The encoded protein is CASSVAGDSNQPQHF. Complete variable domain (other parts from reference TRBV5-1 and TRBJ1-5): KAGVTQTPRYLIKTRGQQVTLSCSPISGHRSVSWYQQTPGQGLQFLFEYFSETQRNKGNFPGRFSGRQFSNSRSEMNVSTLELGDSALYLCASSVAGDSNQPQHFGDGTRLSIL.